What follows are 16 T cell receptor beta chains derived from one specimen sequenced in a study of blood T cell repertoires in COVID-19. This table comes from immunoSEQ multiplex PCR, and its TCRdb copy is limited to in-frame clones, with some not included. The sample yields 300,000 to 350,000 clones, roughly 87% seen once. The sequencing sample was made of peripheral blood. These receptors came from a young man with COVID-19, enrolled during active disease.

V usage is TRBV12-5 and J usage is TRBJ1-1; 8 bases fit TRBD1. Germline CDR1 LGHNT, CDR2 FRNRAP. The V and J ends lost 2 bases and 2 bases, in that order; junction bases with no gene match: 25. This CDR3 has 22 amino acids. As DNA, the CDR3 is TGTGCTAGTGGTTTGACCCCCTCGCTACTTTCAGGACAGGGATACAATAACACTGAAGCTTTCTTT. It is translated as CASGLTPSLLSGQGYNNTEAFF. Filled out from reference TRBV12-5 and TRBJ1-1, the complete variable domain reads DARVTQTPRHKVTEMGQEVTMRCQPILGHNTVFWYRQTMMQGLELLAYFRNRAPLDDSGMPKDRFSAEMPDATLATLKIQPSEPRDSAVYFCASGLTPSLLSGQGYNNTEAFFGQGTRLTVV.

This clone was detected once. The CDR3 spells CASSPTGGDLRNTEAFF. CDR3 DNA: TGTGCCAGCTCACCGACGGGGGGGGACCTAAGGAACACTGAAGCTTTCTTT. The chain uses TRBV18 and TRBJ1-1, with D perhaps TRBD1 (5 bases). Trimming stripped 3 bases from V and 1 base from J, with 18 bases between. The CDR3 has 17 amino acids. CDR1 KGHSH and CDR2 LQKENI come from the germline V gene.

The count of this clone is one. The CDR3 bases are TGTGCCAGCAGTTCGGCCGGGACAGGGGGAAGTTCACCCCTCCACTTT. It translates to CASSSAGTGGSSPLHF. The J gene is TRBJ1-6, the V gene TRBV2; 11 nucleotides agree with TRBD1. CDR3 length equals 16 residues. Losses at the gene ends were 5 bases for V and 9 bases for J; bases not matched to a gene: 9. CDR1 SNHLY and CDR2 FYNNEI come from the germline V gene. Full variable domain (outside the CDR3, taken from reference TRBV2 and TRBJ1-6): EPEVTQTPSHQVTQMGQEVILRCVPISNHLYFYWYRQILGQKVEFLVSFYNNEISEKSEIFDDQFSVERPDGSNFTLKIRSTKLEDSAMYFCASSSAGTGGSSPLHFGNGTRLTVT.

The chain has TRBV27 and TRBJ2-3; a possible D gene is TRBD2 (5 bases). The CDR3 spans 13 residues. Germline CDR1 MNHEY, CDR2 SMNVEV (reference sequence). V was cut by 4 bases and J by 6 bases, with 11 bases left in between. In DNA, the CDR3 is TGTGCCAGCAGTTATTTGGACTTTGATACGCAGTATTTT. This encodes CASSYLDFDTQYF.

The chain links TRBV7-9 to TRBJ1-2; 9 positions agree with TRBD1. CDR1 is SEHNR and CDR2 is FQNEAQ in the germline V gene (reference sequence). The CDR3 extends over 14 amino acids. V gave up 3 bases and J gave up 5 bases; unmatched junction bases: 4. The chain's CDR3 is CASSLPGTGYGYTF. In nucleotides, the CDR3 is TGTGCCAGCAGCTTGCCCGGGACAGGGTATGGCTACACCTTC.

The CDR3 reads CASSLLRATNEKLFF. CDR3 nucleotides: TGTGCCAGCAGTTTATTGAGAGCAACTAATGAAAAACTGTTTTTT. V is TRBV27 and J is TRBJ1-4; D not certain. The CDR3 is 15 residues long. Germline CDR1 is MNHEY and CDR2 is SMNVEV (reference sequence). Trimming shortened V by 1 base and J by 0 bases, and 6 bases separated the two germline ends.

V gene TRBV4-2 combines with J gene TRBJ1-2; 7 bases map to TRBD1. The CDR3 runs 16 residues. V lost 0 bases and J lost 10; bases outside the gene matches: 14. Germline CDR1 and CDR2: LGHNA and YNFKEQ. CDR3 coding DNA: TGTGCCAGCAGCCAAGAATTGGGACAGATCTTCTTCGTCTACACCTTC. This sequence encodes CASSQELGQIFFVYTF.

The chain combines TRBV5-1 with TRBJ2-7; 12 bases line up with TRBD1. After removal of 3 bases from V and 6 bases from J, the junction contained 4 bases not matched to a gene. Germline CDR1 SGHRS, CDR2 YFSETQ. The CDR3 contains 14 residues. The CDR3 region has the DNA TGCGCCAGCAGCTCGGGACAGGGGGCTGTCGAGCAGTACTTC. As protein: CASSSGQGAVEQYF.

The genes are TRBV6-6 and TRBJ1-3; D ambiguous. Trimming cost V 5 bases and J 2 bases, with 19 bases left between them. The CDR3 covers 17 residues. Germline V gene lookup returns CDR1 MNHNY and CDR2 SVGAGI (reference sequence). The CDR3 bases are TGTGCCAGCAGTCCTTCGATTTCGAGGCGGACTGGAAACACCATATATTTT. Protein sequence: CASSPSISRRTGNTIYF.

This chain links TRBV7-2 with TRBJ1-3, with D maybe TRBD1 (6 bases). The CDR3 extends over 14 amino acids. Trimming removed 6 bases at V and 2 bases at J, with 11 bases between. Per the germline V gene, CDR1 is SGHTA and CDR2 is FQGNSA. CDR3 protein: CASRYRDPGNTIYF. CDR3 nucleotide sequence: TGTGCCAGCAGATACAGGGACCCTGGAAACACCATATATTTT.

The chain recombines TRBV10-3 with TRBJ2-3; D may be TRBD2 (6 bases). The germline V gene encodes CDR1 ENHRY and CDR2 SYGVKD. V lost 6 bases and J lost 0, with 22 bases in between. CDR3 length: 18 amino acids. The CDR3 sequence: CAISQGTGERTSTDTQYF. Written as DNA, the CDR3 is TGTGCCATCAGCCAAGGTACGGGGGAGAGGACTAGCACAGATACGCAGTATTTT.

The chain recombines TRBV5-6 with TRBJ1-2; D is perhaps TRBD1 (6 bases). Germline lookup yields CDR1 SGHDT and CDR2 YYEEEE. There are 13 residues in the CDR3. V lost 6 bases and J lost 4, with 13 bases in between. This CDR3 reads CASTRTVTYGYTF. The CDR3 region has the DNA TGTGCCAGCACCAGGACAGTAACCTATGGCTACACCTTC.

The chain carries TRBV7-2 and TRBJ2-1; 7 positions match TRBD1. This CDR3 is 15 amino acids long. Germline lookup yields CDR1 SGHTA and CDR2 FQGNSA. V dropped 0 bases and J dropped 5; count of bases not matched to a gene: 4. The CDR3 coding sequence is TGTGCCAGCAGCTTAGCGGGACAGACTAACAATGAGCAGTTCTTC. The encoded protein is CASSLAGQTNNEQFF.

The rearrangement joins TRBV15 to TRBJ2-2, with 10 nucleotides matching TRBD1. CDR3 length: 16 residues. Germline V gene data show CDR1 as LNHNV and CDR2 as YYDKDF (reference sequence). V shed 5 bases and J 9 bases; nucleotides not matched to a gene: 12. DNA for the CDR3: TGTGCCACCAGCCTTGGACAGGGGGGGATTAACAGGGAGCTGTTTTTT. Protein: CATSLGQGGINRELFF. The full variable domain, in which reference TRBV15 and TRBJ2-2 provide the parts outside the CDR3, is DAMVIQNPRYQVTQFGKPVTLSCSQTLNHNVMYWYQQKSSQAPKLLFHYYDKDFNNEADTPDNFQSRRPNTSFCFLDIRSPGLGDTAMYLCATSLGQGGINRELFFGEGSRLTVL.

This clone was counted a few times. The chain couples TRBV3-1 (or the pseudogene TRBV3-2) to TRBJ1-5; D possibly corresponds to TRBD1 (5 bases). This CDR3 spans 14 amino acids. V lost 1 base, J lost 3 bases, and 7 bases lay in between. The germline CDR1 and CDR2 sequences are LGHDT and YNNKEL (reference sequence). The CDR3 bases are TGTGCCAGCAGCCAAGCAGGGTCCAATCAGCCCCAGCATTTT. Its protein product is CASSQAGSNQPQHF.

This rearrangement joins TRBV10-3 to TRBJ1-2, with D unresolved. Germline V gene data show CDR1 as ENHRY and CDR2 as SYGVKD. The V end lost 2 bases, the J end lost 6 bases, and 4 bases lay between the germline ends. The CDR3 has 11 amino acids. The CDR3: CAISEVNGYTF. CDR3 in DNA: TGTGCCATCAGTGAGGTCAATGGCTACACCTTC.